This T cell receptor (beta chain) was recovered during a study of shared clonotypes between healthy human individuals (dated by TCRdb to about 2020). A note on the overall study: A few men and a couple of women, aged 18 to 49 years, made up the cohort. Per donor, three plates each were used for CD4 naive and CD4 memory, two for CD8 naive, and one for CD8 memory. To estimate repertoire size and how much clonotypes are shared between individuals, the study performed deep sequencing of blood TCR repertoires from about 5 healthy adults. Different laboratories and diverse techniques were used to prepare libraries and sequence TCR repertoires, to increase sequencing depth and limit assay-specific biases. Each donor's leukapheresis produced roughly between roughly 0.94 and 9.5 billion PBMCs. What the authors observed across the whole study: Rarefaction of sorted-subset datasets indicated incomplete sequencing despite the large sequencing depth. Pairwise subsampling indicated that sequencing depth was expected to affect the degree of clonotype sharing among donors. Clonotypes shared by all four sorted-subset donors showed higher generation probabilities than non-shared clonotypes. Across a handful of donors, approximately 4.6% of naive CD4, 3% to 4% of naive CD8, about 2% of memory CD4, and approximately 0.4% of memory CD8 clonotypes were shared. Only blood was sampled, and tissue TCR repertoires likely differ from those in blood. Naive subsets generally had larger estimated clonotype richness than memory subsets did. Because the study included a small number of donors, the genetic and exposure-history diversity represented was limited.

Using the deep immunoSEQ assay, multiplex PCR amplified TCR CDR3 regions from genomic DNA. Extracted genomic DNA from each cell subset was spread evenly across all wells of several immunoSEQ 96-well plates, with each plate serving as a replicate. For sorted subsets, about 200 ng genomic DNA, equal to 30,000 or so T cell genomes, was loaded into each replicate PCR. Purified libraries were measured with a Qubit 3.0 fluorometer, size-checked on a Bioanalyzer 2100, and measured again with the KAPA Library Quantification kit. Every immunoSEQ 96-well plate was sequenced on a dedicated single-read 150-cycle Illumina NextSeq 550 flow cell. In the original analysis: Because the immunoSEQ output included only junctional sequences and no quality scores, the filtering could not be the same as the filtering used for full-length reads. To assign V/J genes and CDR3, sequences were annotated against IMGT germline references using PyIR, a Python wrapper for IgBLAST v1.9. Reads with weak V/J assignments (E-value above 1e-6), missing CDR3, stop codons, out-of-frame junctions, or ambiguous translated residues were removed. A V3J clonotype was defined by an identical inferred V gene, J gene, and CDR3 amino acid sequence. Percentage overlap between repertoires was calculated by dividing the number of shared unique clonotypes by the size of the smaller repertoire. Richness of each repertoire was evaluated using RTK rarefaction, the Chao1 estimator, and Recon v2.1 estimates of unobserved clonotypes. Generation probabilities were computed with OLGA for all TCRbeta clonotypes obtained by the gDNA method from four donors. TCRdb took over this immuneACCESS table, retaining in-frame rearrangements with V and J assigned. Such tables are incomplete; in checked studies, under half of the missing clones stem from an unresolved V gene, and the remainder is unexplained. For V, J and clone size, that table is used; D and trimming come from the DNA. Across this sample there are some 680,000 clones, with approximately 73% seen only once. The ten largest clones take up around 1.8% of the sample.

For this clone: Its antigen is currently not known. No base-level quality is on record; no much larger clone is a single base apart.

From cysteine to phenylalanine, the CDR3 is 12 amino acids long. Only the CDR3 region is kept as DNA, spanning 36 bases read in frame from base 1. The CDR1 and CDR2 encoded by the germline V gene (reference sequence) are SEHNR and FQNEAQ. Relative to germline, V is 5 bases shorter and J is 3 bases shorter, with 5 bases between their ends. Donors were healthy HIV-negative adults with no recently reported acute infections or vaccinations. All donors were Caucasian adults living in Nashville, Tennessee, USA. Magnetic negative selection was used to enrich CD4+ T cells, after which naive cells were positively selected on CD45RA and the negative fraction became the memory subset. After blood collection by leukapheresis, PBMCs were isolated using Ficoll-Histopaque density gradient centrifugation and then cryopreserved in the vapor phase of liquid nitrogen. Purity and quantity of every magnetically sorted T cell population were checked by analytical flow cytometry. Each sorted fraction had its genomic DNA isolated and then quantified by UV absorbance on a Nanodrop 2000c.

Sample: memory CD4+ T cells sorted from blood. Interpreted using the paper, the cell subset or site label stands for: CD45RA-negative fraction. Recombination joined TRBV7-9 with TRBJ2-1; TRBD2 could be the D gene, as 5 bases match. This receptor was taken from a woman in her 30s in good health. The DNA sequence is as follows: TGTGCCAGCAGCCGGGACTACAATGAGCAGTTCTTC. This is translated as CASSRDYNEQFF.